Listed below are T cell receptor beta chains from one sample, sequenced in a study of blood T cell repertoires in COVID-19. Some clones are missing from TCRdb's copy, which holds only in-frame ones; the method was immunoSEQ multiplex PCR. Counted here are about 220,000 clones, roughly 84% occurring once; the ten biggest clones make up around 9.5%. Source material: peripheral blood. All receptors come from a man between 45 and 60 years old with active or convalescent COVID-19. CDR3s include the opening cysteine and the closing phenylalanine or tryptophan. A D gene is named only where the DNA matches it firmly. The listing skips clone size in some rows; elsewhere it reads once, few, many or a size class.

TRBJ2-5	TRBD1	TRBV24-1	.	CATRDRAGETQYF	TGTGCCACCAGGGACAGGGCCGGTGAGACCCAGTACTTC
TRBJ2-7	TRBD1	TRBV7-9	few	CASSLPRTGGGEQYF	TGTGCCAGCAGCTTACCTCGGACAGGGGGCGGCGAGCAGTACTTC
TRBJ1-2	.	TRBV5-6	.	CASSKNRAYYGYTF	TGTGCCAGCAGCAAAAACAGGGCCTACTATGGCTACACCTTC
TRBJ2-7	.	TRBV5-1	.	CASSLSTRGPYEQYF	TGCGCCAGCAGCTTGTCGACTAGGGGACCTTACGAGCAGTACTTC
TRBJ2-1	TRBD2	TRBV7-3	.	CASSLTGYLAGEDNEQFF	TGTGCCAGCAGCTTAACCGGGTACCTAGCGGGGGAAGACAATGAGCAGTTCTTC
TRBJ1-1	.	TRBV7-6	.	CASSLISNGREAFF	TGTGCCAGCAGCTTAATTAGTAACGGCAGGGAAGCTTTCTTT
TRBJ2-5	TRBD2	TRBV28	.	CASSFGGYGFQETQYF	TGTGCCAGCAGTTTCGGGGGGTATGGGTTTCAAGAGACCCAGTACTTC
TRBJ1-1	.	TRBV29-1	.	CSANREISTEAFF	TGCAGCGCCAACAGGGAAATCAGCACTGAAGCTTTCTTT
TRBJ2-3	.	TRBV19	once	CASSILTGIDTQYF	TGTGCCAGTAGTATCCTCACCGGGATAGATACGCAGTATTTT
TRBJ1-5	.	TRBV6-2/TRBV6-3	.	CASSPGGGRGKGNQPQHF	TGTGCCAGCAGCCCCGGGGGGGGCCGGGGTAAAGGCAATCAGCCCCAGCATTTT
TRBJ1-2	TRBD1	TRBV29-1	.	CSARQGGNYGYTF	TGCAGCGCCCGACAGGGGGGGAACTATGGCTACACCTTC
TRBJ2-7	TRBD1	TRBV4-1	few	CASSLGQGSYEQYF	TGCGCCAGCAGCCTCGGACAGGGCTCCTACGAGCAGTACTTC
TRBJ2-1	TRBD2	TRBV7-2	.	CASSLDGGLAGGGNEQFF	TGTGCCAGCAGCTTAGATGGAGGGCTAGCGGGAGGGGGTAATGAGCAGTTCTTC
TRBJ2-7	TRBD2	TRBV15	.	CATSRDLREPYEQYF	TGTGCCACCAGCAGAGATCTGCGGGAGCCCTACGAGCAGTACTTC
TRBJ2-7	.	TRBV7-2	.	CASSLVGSGYEQYF	TGTGCCAGCAGCTTAGTTGGGTCCGGGTACGAGCAGTACTTC
TRBJ2-7	.	TRBV7-8	.	CASSLSYEQYF	TGTGCCAGCAGCCTTTCATACGAGCAGTACTTC
TRBJ2-3	TRBD2	TRBV7-3	.	CASSPTGGSYDTQYF	TGTGCCAGCAGCCCCACTGGCGGGAGTTACGATACGCAGTATTTT
TRBJ1-2	.	TRBV6-5	.	CASSYSPGFHGYTF	TGTGCCAGCAGTTACTCCCCAGGGTTCCATGGCTACACCTTC
TRBJ2-1	.	TRBV10-3	.	CAITPSLGDEQFF	TGTGCCATCACCCCGAGCCTAGGCGATGAGCAGTTCTTC
TRBJ2-6	TRBD2	TRBV7-8	.	CASSPGEVGRGANVLTF	TGTGCCAGCAGCCCCGGGGAGGTCGGGAGGGGGGCCAACGTCCTGACTTTC
TRBJ1-1	.	TRBV28	.	CASRGVHGTEAFF	TGTGCCAGCAGGGGCGTGCACGGCACTGAAGCTTTCTTT
TRBJ1-2	TRBD1	TRBV12-3/TRBV12-4	.	CASSPRQGEGYTF	TGTGCCAGCAGTCCCCGACAGGGTGAGGGCTACACCTTC
TRBJ2-2	.	TRBV5-6	.	CASSLYNVFGELFF	TGTGCCAGCAGCTTGTATAATGTCTTCGGGGAGCTGTTTTTT
TRBJ2-3	.	TRBV15	.	CATSREKGGITDTQYF	TGTGCCACCAGCAGAGAGAAAGGAGGGATTACAGATACGCAGTATTTT
TRBJ1-1	.	TRBV2	.	CASTEQGSNTEAFF	TGTGCCAGCACCGAACAGGGTTCGAACACTGAAGCTTTCTTT
TRBJ2-3	.	TRBV9	.	CASSVGAGMGGGQSDTQYF	TGTGCCAGCAGCGTAGGTGCGGGAATGGGGGGGGGCCAGTCAGATACGCAGTATTTT
TRBJ1-1	TRBD1	TRBV28	few	CASSPPGGTEAFF	TGTGCCAGCAGTCCTCCAGGGGGAACTGAAGCTTTCTTT
TRBJ2-5	TRBD1	TRBV19	.	CASSLGTGSPQETQYF	TGTGCCAGTAGTTTGGGGACAGGGTCCCCCCAAGAGACCCAGTACTTC
TRBJ1-5	.	TRBV19	many	CASSLRGYSNQPQHF	TGTGCCAGTAGTCTCAGGGGTTATAGCAATCAGCCCCAGCATTTT
TRBJ1-5	TRBD1	TRBV19	.	CASSPWDSLNQPQHF	TGTGCCAGTAGTCCCTGGGACAGCTTAAATCAGCCCCAGCATTTT
TRBJ2-1	TRBD2	TRBV7-2	.	CASSLELAGGEQFF	TGTGCCAGCAGCTTAGAGCTAGCGGGAGGGGAGCAGTTCTTC
TRBJ1-1	.	TRBV27	.	CATPGGVMNTEAFF	TGTGCCACCCCGGGCGGGGTGATGAACACTGAAGCTTTCTTT
TRBJ2-1	TRBD2	TRBV6-1	.	CASSEGLAGRDEQFF	TGTGCCAGCAGTGAAGGCCTAGCGGGGAGGGATGAGCAGTTCTTC
TRBJ2-6	.	TRBV6-6	.	CASSYRGGTGANVLTF	TGTGCCAGCAGTTACAGGGGAGGCACTGGGGCCAACGTCCTGACTTTC
TRBJ1-1	TRBD1	TRBV3-1/TRBV3-2	.	CASSHLDRDTEAFF	TGTGCCAGCAGCCATTTGGACAGGGACACTGAAGCTTTCTTT